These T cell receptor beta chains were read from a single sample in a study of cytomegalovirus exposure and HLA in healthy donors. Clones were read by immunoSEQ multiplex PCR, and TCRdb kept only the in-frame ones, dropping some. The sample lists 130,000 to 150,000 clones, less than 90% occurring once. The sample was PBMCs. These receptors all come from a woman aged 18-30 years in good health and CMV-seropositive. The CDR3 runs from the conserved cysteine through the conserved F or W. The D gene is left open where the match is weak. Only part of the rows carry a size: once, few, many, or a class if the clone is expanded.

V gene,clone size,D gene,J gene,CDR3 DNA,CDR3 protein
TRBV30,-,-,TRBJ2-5,TGTGCCTGGAGTTCTCATGGCGGGACAGAGACCCAGTACTTC,CAWSSHGGTETQYF
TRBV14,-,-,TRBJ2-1,TGTGCCAGCAGCCTATACAATGAGCAGTTCTTC,CASSLYNEQFF
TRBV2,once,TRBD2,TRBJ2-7,TGTGCCAGCAGTGACCGGCTAGCGGGGACCTACGAGCAGTACTTC,CASSDRLAGTYEQYF
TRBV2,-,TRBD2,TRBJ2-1,TGTGCCAGCAGACGGACTAGCGGAACTATTCAACACAATGAGCAGTTCTTC,CASRRTSGTIQHNEQFF
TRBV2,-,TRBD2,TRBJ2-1,TGTGCCAGCGGACTAGCGGGAGGCAAAAATGAGCAGTTCTTC,CASGLAGGKNEQFF
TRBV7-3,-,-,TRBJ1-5,TGTGCCAGCAGCTCGCGGGGAGGAAATAGCAATCAGCCCCAGCATTTT,CASSSRGGNSNQPQHF
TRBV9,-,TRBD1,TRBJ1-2,TGTGCCAGCAGCGCCCGGACAGGGAAAGGCTATGGCTACACCTTC,CASSARTGKGYGYTF
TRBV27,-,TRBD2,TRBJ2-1,TGTGCCAGCAGCACAAGCGGGAGAAGTGATGAGCAGTTCTTC,CASSTSGRSDEQFF
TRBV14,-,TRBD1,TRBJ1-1,TGTGCCAGCAGCCACCGGAAGGGCGGACAGGGCTTTCCGAACACTGAAGCTTTCTTT,CASSHRKGGQGFPNTEAFF
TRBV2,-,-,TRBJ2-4,TGTGCCAGCAGTGGAGTCGGACTAGCCAAAAACATTCAGTACTTC,CASSGVGLAKNIQYF
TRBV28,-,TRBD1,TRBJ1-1,TGTGCCAGCAGCCCGGGACAGGGAAGGACTGAAGCTTTCTTT,CASSPGQGRTEAFF
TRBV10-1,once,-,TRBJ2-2,TGCGCCAGCAGTTACAGCAACACCGGGGAGCTGTTTTTT,CASSYSNTGELFF
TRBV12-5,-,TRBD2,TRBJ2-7,TGTGCTAGTGGTTTGGTGGTAGGGCGGGAGGGCCTCCACGAGCAGTACTTC,CASGLVVGREGLHEQYF
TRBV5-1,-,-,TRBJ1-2,TGCGCCAGCAGCTTGATACAGGGTGCTGGCTACACCTTC,CASSLIQGAGYTF
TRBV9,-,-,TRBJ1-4,TGTGCCAGCAGCGTAGAGACAGGCACTCGGGCTACTAATGAAAAACTGTTTTTT,CASSVETGTRATNEKLFF
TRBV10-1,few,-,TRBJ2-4,TGCGCCAGCAGTGAAGAAGGGGGCAAAAACATTCAGTACTTC,CASSEEGGKNIQYF
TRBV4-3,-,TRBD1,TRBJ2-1,TGCGCCAGCAGCCGCCTACCACAGGGGCTCAATGAGCAGTTCTTC,CASSRLPQGLNEQFF
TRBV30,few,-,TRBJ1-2,TGTGCCTGCCCATTGGGCAGGGGTAACTATGGCTACACCTTC,CACPLGRGNYGYTF
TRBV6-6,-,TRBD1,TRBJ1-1,TGTGCCAGCAGTTGGGGACAGACCCTTATGAACACTGAAGCTTTCTTT,CASSWGQTLMNTEAFF
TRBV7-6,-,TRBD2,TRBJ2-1,TGTGCCAGCAGCTTAGAGCCTAGCGGGAGTAGCCATGGTGAGCAGTTCTTC,CASSLEPSGSSHGEQFF
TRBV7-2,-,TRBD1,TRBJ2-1,TGTGCCAGCAGCCCAGGACAGGGCAGGTACAATGAGCAGTTCTTC,CASSPGQGRYNEQFF
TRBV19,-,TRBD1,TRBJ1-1,TGTGCCAGTAGGAGCAAGACAGGGGGATGGACTGAAGCTTTCTTT,CASRSKTGGWTEAFF
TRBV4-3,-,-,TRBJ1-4,TGCGCCAGCAGCCAAGATAGGCAGGGGAATGAAAAACTGTTTTTT,CASSQDRQGNEKLFF